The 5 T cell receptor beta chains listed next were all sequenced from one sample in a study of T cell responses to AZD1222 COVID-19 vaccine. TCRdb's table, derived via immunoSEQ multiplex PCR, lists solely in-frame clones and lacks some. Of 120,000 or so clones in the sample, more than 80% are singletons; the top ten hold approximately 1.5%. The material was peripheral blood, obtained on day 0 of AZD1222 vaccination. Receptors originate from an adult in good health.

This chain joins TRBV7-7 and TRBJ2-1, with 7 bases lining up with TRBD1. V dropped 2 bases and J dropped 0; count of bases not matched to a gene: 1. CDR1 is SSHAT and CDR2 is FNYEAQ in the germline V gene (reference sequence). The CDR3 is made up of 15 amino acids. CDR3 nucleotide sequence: TGTGCCAGCAGCTTACGGGACAGCTCCTACAATGAGCAGTTCTTC. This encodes CASSLRDSSYNEQFF.

The CDR3 DNA is TGTGCCAGCAGCCCAAGACTAGCGGCCTCCTACGAGCAGTACTTC. Amino acid sequence: CASSPRLAASYEQYF. The chain is built from TRBV9 and TRBJ2-7, with TRBD2 matching 9 bases. The germline V gene encodes CDR1 SGDLS and CDR2 YYNGEE. The CDR3 totals 15 residues. The V gene end was trimmed by 4 bases and the J gene end by 0 bases; junction bases not matched to a gene: 5. Using reference TRBV9 and TRBJ2-7 for the parts outside the CDR3, the full variable domain is DSGVTQTPKHLITATGQRVTLRCSPRSGDLSVYWYQQSLDQGLQFLIQYYNGEERAKGNILERFSAQQFPDLHSELNLSSLELGDSALYFCASSPRLAASYEQYFGPGTRLTVT.

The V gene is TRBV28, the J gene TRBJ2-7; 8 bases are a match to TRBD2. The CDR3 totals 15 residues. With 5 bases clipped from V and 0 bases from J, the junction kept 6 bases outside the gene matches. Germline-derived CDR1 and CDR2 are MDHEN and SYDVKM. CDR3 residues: CASSQSGSISYEQYF. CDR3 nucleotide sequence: TGTGCCAGCAGTCAGAGCGGGAGCATCTCCTACGAGCAGTACTTC.

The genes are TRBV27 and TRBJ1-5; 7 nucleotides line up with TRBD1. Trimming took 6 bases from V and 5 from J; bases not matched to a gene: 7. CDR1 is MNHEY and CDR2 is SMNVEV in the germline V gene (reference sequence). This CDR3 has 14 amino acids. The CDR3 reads CASSRQGLYQPQHF. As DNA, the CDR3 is TGTGCCAGCAGCCGACAGGGACTGTATCAGCCCCAGCATTTT.

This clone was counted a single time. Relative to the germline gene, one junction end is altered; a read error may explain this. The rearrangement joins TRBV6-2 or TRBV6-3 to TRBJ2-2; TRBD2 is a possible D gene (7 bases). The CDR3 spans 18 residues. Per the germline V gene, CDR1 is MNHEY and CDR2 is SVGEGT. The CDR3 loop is CASSYGEGETPNIGELFF. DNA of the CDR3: TGTGCCAGCAGTTACGGGGAGGGGGAGACCCCTAACATCGGGGAGCTGTTTTTT.